This is a list of T cell receptor beta chains from one sample in a study of control samples from healthy donors and cancer patients. Data came from immunoSEQ multiplex PCR; TCRdb stores just in-frame clones and leaves some out. The sample yields roughly 120,000 clones, approximately 93% seen once. The sample taken for sequencing was blood. These receptors were obtained from a young woman in good health. CDR3s include the opening cysteine and the closing phenylalanine or tryptophan. D genes are given only for firm matches. Part of the rows lack a size; the others show once, few, many or a class for expanded clones.

V gene	clone size	J gene	D gene	CDR3 DNA	CDR3 protein
TRBV7-9	.	TRBJ1-2	.	TGTGCCAGCAGCTCGGACAAAAGATATGGCTACACCTTC	CASSSDKRYGYTF
TRBV15	.	TRBJ2-7	TRBD2	TGTGCCACCAGCAGAGATCTAAAGGGGACTACAAGCTCCTACGAGCAGTACTTC	CATSRDLKGTTSSYEQYF
TRBV24-1	.	TRBJ2-3	TRBD2	TGTGCCACCGGGACTAGCGGGACTGATACGCAGTATTTT	CATGTSGTDTQYF
TRBV5-1	.	TRBJ1-6	.	TGCGCCAGCAGCCCAATCGAATCGGGGAGCTCCTATAATTCACCCCTCCACTTT	CASSPIESGSSYNSPLHF
TRBV29-1	.	TRBJ1-2	.	TGCAGCGTTGAGGGGCAGGGCGGCTATGGCTACACCTTC	CSVEGQGGYGYTF
TRBV4-3	.	TRBJ2-4	TRBD2	TGCGCCAGCAGCCAAAAGACTAGCGGAGCCAAAAACATTCAGTACTTC	CASSQKTSGAKNIQYF
TRBV4-2	.	TRBJ2-7	TRBD2	TGTGCCAGCAGCCGAGAGAGCGGGGGCACCTACGAGCAGTACTTC	CASSRESGGTYEQYF
TRBV4-1	.	TRBJ2-3	TRBD2	TGCGCCAGCAGCCCCCAGGGGGGAGGGGAGAGCGGGAGGGCCTCCACAGATACGCAGTATTTT	CASSPQGGGESGRASTDTQYF
TRBV19	.	TRBJ2-3	.	TGTGCCAGTACTCCCTCCAGGGGGGCAGATACGCAGTATTTT	CASTPSRGADTQYF
TRBV24-1	once	TRBJ2-5	TRBD2	TGTGCCACCAGCCTTGGGGGGGTCCAAGAGACCCAGTACTTC	CATSLGGVQETQYF
TRBV9	.	TRBJ2-1	TRBD2	TGTGCCAGCAGCGTAGCTATGACTAGCGGACACAATGAGCAGTTCTTC	CASSVAMTSGHNEQFF
TRBV5-5	.	TRBJ2-7	.	TGTGCCAGCAGCTCCACCGCGGACTACGAGCAGTACTTC	CASSSTADYEQYF
TRBV29-1	.	TRBJ2-3	.	TGCAGCGTTGCCCCCCGATCTGTTACGCAGTATTTT	CSVAPRSVTQYF
TRBV24-1	once	TRBJ2-3	.	TGTGCCACCAGTGATTCGAGGAGCCTCGGGGGCGGGGGCACAGATACGCAGTATTTT	CATSDSRSLGGGGTDTQYF
TRBV7-2	.	TRBJ2-1	TRBD1	TGTGCCAGCAGCTTAGTGAGAGAGACAGGGGGCTACAATGAGCAGTTCTTC	CASSLVRETGGYNEQFF
TRBV5-1	.	TRBJ1-2	.	TGCGCCAGCAGCTTGGACAGTACCTCTAACTATGGCTACACCTTC	CASSLDSTSNYGYTF
TRBV7-6	.	TRBJ2-1	.	TGTGCCAGCAGCTTAGCGCCCCCCATGGCGGCCACCGCCTTTAGGTCCTACAATGAGCAGTTCTTC	CASSLAPPMAATAFRSYNEQFF
TRBV12-3/TRBV12-4	.	TRBJ2-2	.	TGTGCCAGCAGAGTTTTCGGGGGGGAGCTGTTTTTT	CASRVFGGELFF
TRBV30	.	TRBJ1-1	.	TGTGCCTGGAGTGTGATGGGGGACGCTTTCTTT	CAWSVMGDAFF
TRBV28	.	TRBJ2-1	.	TGTGCCACCCGGGGGCGGTTATACAATGAGCAGTTCTTC	CATRGRLYNEQFF